The present TCR beta chain was sequenced within a study of OX40 agonist ivuxolimab in advanced cancers. Study at large: Three patients had partial responses: one hepatocellular carcinoma, two cutaneous melanoma.

Profiling relied on immunoSEQ multiplex PCR, and the TCRdb table lists in-frame clones only, not all of them. The sample includes fewer than 90,000 clones, roughly 86% of them seen just once. Trimming at V came to 6 bases and at J to 0 bases, leaving 4 bases not matched to a gene. The germline V gene has CDR1 MNHEY and CDR2 SMNVEV (reference sequence). The CDR3 totals 14 residues. The clonotype was recovered from an adult with an advanced solid tumor such as melanoma, head and neck, liver or kidney cancer. The source material was CD4+ or CD8+ T cells sorted from blood, sampled in a trial of the OX40 agonist ivuxolimab. V is TRBV27 and J is TRBJ1-1; TRBD1 matches 7 bases. DNA for the CDR3: TGTGCCAGCAGGACCGGGACAGTGAACACTGAAGCTTTCTTT. Its protein is CASRTGTVNTEAFF.